These 15 T cell receptor beta chains were all obtained from the same sample, sequenced in a study of cytomegalovirus exposure and HLA in healthy donors. PCR primers comprised 60 Vbeta and 13 Jbeta primers. The table came from immunoSEQ multiplex PCR; TCRdb's copy has only in-frame clones and leaves some out. The sample consists of some 170,000 clones, about 80% of them appearing once. Sequenced: PBMCs. The receptors stem from a woman between 50 and 59 years old in good health and CMV-seronegative.

The genes are TRBV28 and TRBJ1-2; D perhaps matches TRBD1 (5 bases). V lost 10 bases to trimming and J lost 2 bases, with 11 bases between them. CDR1 and CDR2 (germline): MDHEN, SYDVKM. The CDR3 extends over 12 amino acids. The CDR3 here is CATSPGNYGYTF. The CDR3 DNA follows: TGTGCCACCAGCCCAGGGAACTATGGCTACACCTTC.

The chain uses TRBV2 and TRBJ1-4, with D possibly matching TRBD1 (5 bases). In germline, CDR1 is SNHLY, CDR2 FYNNEI. Trimming took off 7 bases at V and 8 bases at J, with 11 bases between the two ends. CDR3 length equals 12 residues. CDR3 DNA: TGTGCCAGCAATAGGGGCCCAGAAAAACTGTTTTTT. Translating it yields CASNRGPEKLFF.

The rearrangement uses TRBV5-1 and TRBJ2-1; the D gene is possibly TRBD2 (5 bases). Germline V gene sequence: CDR1 SGHRS, CDR2 YFSETQ. V lost 5 bases and J 0 bases, leaving 6 bases between the germline ends. The CDR3 length is 13 residues. Here the CDR3 reads CASRGSSYNEQFF. As DNA, the CDR3 is TGCGCCAGCAGGGGGAGCTCCTACAATGAGCAGTTCTTC.

The genes are TRBV28 and TRBJ1-2; tentatively, D is TRBD1 (5 bases). This CDR3 has 14 amino acids. Germline V gives CDR1 MDHEN, CDR2 SYDVKM. V lost 7 bases, J lost 4 bases, and 16 bases lay in between. The CDR3 DNA follows: TGTGCCAGCATGGTGGCAGGGTCAATCTATGGCTACACCTTC. It yields the protein CASMVAGSIYGYTF.

The count of this clone is one. The V and J genes are TRBV27 and TRBJ2-7, with D maybe TRBD1 (6 bases). V was trimmed by 2 bases and J by 5 bases, leaving 22 bases between them. CDR1 is MNHEY and CDR2 is SMNVEV in the germline V gene (reference sequence). The CDR3 is made up of 17 amino acids. CDR3: CASSLTLVGAGRNEQYF. CDR3 sequence (DNA): TGTGCCAGCAGTTTAACCCTCGTGGGGGCAGGGCGCAACGAGCAGTACTTC.

The chain links TRBV7-9 to TRBJ2-1; 12 positions agree with TRBD1. The CDR3 consists of 19 residues. Trimming removed 5 bases from V and 2 bases from J; junction bases left unmatched: 13. Germline V gives CDR1 SEHNR, CDR2 FQNEAQ (reference sequence). The CDR3 DNA follows: TGTGCCAGCAGCCCCCGGGACAGGGGGCGCAGAACCCCCTACAATGAGCAGTTCTTC. As protein: CASSPRDRGRRTPYNEQFF. The whole variable domain, filled in from reference TRBV7-9 and TRBJ2-1, reads DTGVSQNPRHKITKRGQNVTFRCDPISEHNRLYWYRQTLGQGPEFLTYFQNEAQLEKSRLLSDRFSAERPKGSFSTLEIQRTEQGDSAMYLCASSPRDRGRRTPYNEQFFGPGTRLTVL.

This chain joins TRBV5-1 and TRBJ1-5; D gene unclear. The CDR3 consists of 15 residues. Germline-derived CDR1 and CDR2 are SGHRS and YFSETQ. Trimming cost V 4 bases and J 6 bases, with 17 bases left between them. CDR3 in amino acids: CASSPTPYQGQPQHF. DNA of the CDR3: TGCGCCAGCAGCCCGACACCCTACCAAGGTCAGCCCCAGCATTTT.

This clone was seen once. The V call is TRBV5-1, the J call TRBJ2-2, with 8 bases aligning to TRBD1. Germline V gene lookup returns CDR1 SGHRS and CDR2 YFSETQ. The CDR3 is 16 amino acids. The V segment lost 4 bases and the J segment 6 bases; nucleotides outside the gene matches: 11. The CDR3: CASSREGADRAGELFF. The CDR3 nucleotides are TGCGCCAGCAGCCGAGAAGGTGCGGACAGGGCCGGGGAGCTGTTTTTT.

The rearrangement joins TRBV28 to TRBJ2-3, with 12 bases aligning to TRBD2. Germline V lookup: CDR1 MDHEN, CDR2 SYDVKM. The CDR3 length is 21 residues. V lost 5 bases, J lost 7 bases, and 25 bases stayed unmatched. CDR3 sequence (DNA): TGTGCCAGCAGTACTCTAACCGGGACAACACTAGCGGGAGGACAGAGTTATACGCAGTATTTT. This codes for CASSTLTGTTLAGGQSYTQYF.

The chain uses TRBV7-8 and TRBJ2-2, with a tentative D call TRBD2 (5 bases). Trimming took 4 bases from V and 2 from J, leaving 14 bases between them. The germline V gene has CDR1 SGHVS and CDR2 FQNEAQ. CDR3 length equals 16 residues. CDR3 region: CASSSKPAVNTGELFF. The CDR3 nucleotides are TGTGCCAGCAGCTCCAAACCAGCGGTCAACACCGGGGAGCTGTTTTTT. Variable domain in full (rest from reference TRBV7-8 and TRBJ2-2): GAGVSQSPRYKVAKRGQDVALRCDPISGHVSLFWYQQALGQGPEFLTYFQNEAQLDKSGLPSDRFFAERPEGSVSTLKIQRTQQEDSAVYLCASSSKPAVNTGELFFGEGSRLTVL.

The rearrangement joins TRBV5-1 to TRBJ2-1, with 9 nucleotides matching TRBD2. CDR1 and CDR2 from the germline V gene are SGHRS and YFSETQ. This CDR3 region has 16 residues. With V trimmed by 4 bases and J by 1 base, 6 bases remained unmatched. CDR3 protein: CASSPQAGGSYNEQFF. DNA for the CDR3: TGCGCCAGCAGCCCCCAAGCGGGAGGATCCTACAATGAGCAGTTCTTC.

V gene TRBV27 combines with J gene TRBJ1-2; D is perhaps TRBD1 (5 bases). Per the germline V gene, CDR1 is MNHEY and CDR2 is SMNVEV (reference sequence). V dropped 6 bases and J dropped 2 bases, with 10 bases sitting between them. The CDR3 has 13 amino acids. DNA of the CDR3: TGTGCCAGCAGCCTCCAGGGAAACTATGGCTACACCTTC. This codes for CASSLQGNYGYTF.

The V and J genes are TRBV19 and TRBJ1-1; D call uncertain. V was cut by 4 bases and J by 4 bases, with 13 bases left in between. Germline CDR1 and CDR2: LNHDA and SQIVND (reference sequence). The CDR3 sequence is 14 residues long. Here the CDR3 DNA reads TGTGCCAGTAGTACCTCAAGTTTGAGCACTGAAGCTTTCTTT. Protein: CASSTSSLSTEAFF.

This clone showed up just a few times. This sequence joins TRBV6-6 and TRBJ2-7; TRBD2 matches 7 bases. The CDR3 is made up of 14 amino acids. CDR1 is MNHNY and CDR2 is SVGAGI in the germline V gene (reference sequence). Germline trimming cut 4 bases from V and 2 bases from J; bases unmatched to any gene: 5. CDR3 amino acids: CASSFGEGAYEQYF. The CDR3 DNA follows: TGTGCCAGCAGTTTCGGGGAGGGCGCCTACGAGCAGTACTTC.

The chain links TRBV7-9 to TRBJ1-1; weak D call: TRBD1 (5 bases). With 2 bases removed from V and 8 bases from J, the gap between germline ends came to 6 bases. Germline lookup yields CDR1 SEHNR and CDR2 FQNEAQ (reference sequence). CDR3 length equals 11 residues. In DNA, the CDR3 is TGTGCCAGCAGCTTAAACAGGGAAGCTTTCTTT. Translated, it gives CASSLNREAFF.